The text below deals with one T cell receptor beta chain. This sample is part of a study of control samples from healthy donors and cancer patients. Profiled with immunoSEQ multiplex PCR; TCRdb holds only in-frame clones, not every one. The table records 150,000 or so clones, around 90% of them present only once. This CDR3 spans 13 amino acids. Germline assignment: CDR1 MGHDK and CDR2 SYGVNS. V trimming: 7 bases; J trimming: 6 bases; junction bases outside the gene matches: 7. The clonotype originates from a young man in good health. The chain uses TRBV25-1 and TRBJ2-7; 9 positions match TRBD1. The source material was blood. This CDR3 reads CASNRDRESEQYF. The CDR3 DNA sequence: TGTGCCAGCAACCGGGACAGGGAAAGCGAGCAGTACTTC.